This T cell receptor (beta chain) was identified in a study of control samples from healthy donors and cancer patients. The germline gives CDR1 SGHAT, CDR2 FQDESV (reference sequence). This CDR3 comprises 13 residues. The V end lost 3 bases, the J end lost 3 bases, and 6 bases lay between the germline ends. Method: immunoSEQ multiplex PCR; TCRdb's copy keeps in-frame clones and lacks some. The sample contains approximately 70,000 clones, about nine tenths of which appear only once. This TCR came from a woman aged 50 to 60 with colorectal cancer. This chain joins TRBV11-1 and TRBJ2-1; the D gene is possibly TRBD1 (6 bases). Sequencing was carried out using PBMCs. CDR3 in amino acids: CASSLDSYNEQFF. The DNA of the CDR3 is TGTGCCAGCAGCTTGGACAGCTACAATGAGCAGTTCTTC.